This TCR beta chain was sequenced for a study of human T cells and chemical hapten exposure (dated by TCRdb to about 2021). About the study as a whole: For sensitization, 2% DPC in acetone was applied to a roughly 2 cm by roughly 2 cm area of upper inner arm skin. Weekly therapeutic DPC doses were additionally applied to the scalp of patients throughout the roughly 23-week study period. Patch testing was performed on the upper back with Finn chambers containing 0.01% DPC, and the patch tests were scored after 6 days according to International Contact Dermatitis Research Group standards. The patient cohort, mostly female, included alopecia areata with under or over 50% scalp involvement, alopecia totalis and alopecia universalis. Libraries were combined into a pool for sequencing, and differences in TCR yield between samples came mainly from small differences in library volumes within the pool. In alopecia patients, the study followed how the peripheral blood TCR repertoire changed in vivo over primary and secondary sensitization to diphenylcyclopropenone (DPC), a hapten. Blood samples were taken from patients before sensitization (week 0) and then at 2, 6 and about 24 weeks after DPC sensitization. For TCR sequencing, blood came from 25 to 35 alopecia patients at anywhere from one to four time points (pre-sensitization, 2, 6 and 24 weeks).

Library method: RACE. Sequencer: NextSeq 500. During library preparation, unique molecular identifiers were attached to individual cDNA molecules so that TCRs could be counted in a quantitative, reproducible way. From each blood RNA sample, both TCR alpha and TCR beta chains were sequenced. From the authors' description of their analysis: Samples had a median of roughly 91,000 TCRs, with a range from roughly 23,224 to 700,000. V, J and CDR3 annotation of the TCR reads was carried out using the Decombinator software suite. Every sample was subsampled to the same number of TCRs (28,000) for the PS versus PT1 abundance plots. TCRs were defined as expanded if absent before sensitization and observed at least eight times at the 2-week time point. TCRdb trimmed public reads at Q25 via fastp, called clones via MiXCR and kept in-frame beta chains. Rows with one shared CDR3 protein collapse into an entry with the most common genes and DNA. TCRdb's processing, not the authors' own work, is the source of the V and J calls. In this sample the table shows more than 75,000 distinct CDR3 sequences, roughly 8.8% of which occur a single time. More than 3% of the sample lies in the top ten.

The time point tag for this specimen amounts to: pre-sensitization, week 0. In the paper's terms, the treatment or condition label means: therapeutic diphenylcyclopropenone sensitization with weekly scalp DPC. Blood at each patch-test visit was drawn before the patch test was applied. Eligible patients were aged 18 to 70, diagnosed with alopecia, deemed suitable for DPC therapy, and excluded if pregnant. Total RNA was isolated from unfractionated whole blood collected in Tempus Blood RNA tubes. The full study reports these points: Because every patient had alopecia, a presumed autoimmune disease, the patients' immune response might differ from that of healthy individuals. Patch test score was positively correlated with the number of PT1 expanded TCRs, with significance at thresholds 8, 16 and 32 but not at 4. Repeated subsampling changed both the strength of the expansion versus patch-test correlation and the threshold at which the correlation became significant. Expanded TCRs formed significantly more large CDR3 similarity clusters than pre-sensitization or healthy control sets, consistent with antigen-driven responses. DPC sensitization did not change the number of TCRs with a frequency above 1 in 1000, and there was no evidence of changes in global repertoire structure.

This clonotype was seen repeatedly, ten times or more. Its cognate antigen has yet to be identified. Within one base of it there is no much larger clone, and no base qualities were kept. The receptor was derived from a woman aged 40 to 50 with alopecia areata. Some clones in this sample may be carry-over from other donors' samples. The material sequenced was whole blood, taken in connection with sensitization to the hapten diphenylcyclopropenone (DPC).

The CDR3 corresponds to CASSLGQGARRAFF. The DNA is TGTGCCAGCAGTTTAGGACAGGGGGCACGTCGGGCTTTCTTT. The chain is encoded by TRBV28 joined to TRBJ1-1, and 11 junctional nucleotides match TRBD1. Based on the germline V gene, the CDR1 and CDR2 sequences are MDHEN and SYDVKM. The cysteine opens and the phenylalanine closes a CDR3 of 14 amino acids. The entry retains the CDR3 DNA only, 42 bases that are in frame from base 1. The germline V and J ends show losses of 2 bases and 11 bases respectively, and no gene match explains 7 bases of the junction.